These 3 T cell receptor beta chains came from one sample sequenced in a study of shared clonotypes between healthy human individuals. Here immunoSEQ multiplex PCR was the method, and the copy in TCRdb shows in-frame clones only, minus some. The data hold roughly 2.6 million clones, with roughly nine tenths observed a single time. Material: naive CD4+ T cells sorted from blood. Subset specified: CD45RA+ positively selected. The receptors were gathered from a man aged 18 to 35 in good health.

V usage is TRBV6-1 and J usage is TRBJ1-6, with 7 bases identical to TRBD1. Germline V CDR1 and CDR2: MNHNS, SASEGT. The CDR3 runs to 14 residues. V was clipped by 5 bases and J by 7 bases; unmatched bases: 5. The CDR3 here is CASSSDRANSPLHF. The DNA for the CDR3 is TGTGCCAGCAGTTCCGACAGGGCAAATTCACCCCTCCACTTT.

V usage is TRBV7-3 and J usage is TRBJ1-2; 9 nucleotides line up with TRBD1. Trimming removed 5 bases from V and 6 bases from J; junction bases left unmatched: 4. This CDR3 has 13 amino acids. Germline V lookup: CDR1 SGHTA, CDR2 FQGTGA. CDR3 sequence reads: CASSMTGGDGYTF. Written as DNA, the CDR3 is TGTGCCAGCAGCATGACAGGGGGTGATGGCTACACCTTC.

V is TRBV5-4 and J is TRBJ2-5; 7 nucleotides agree with TRBD2. Germline CDR1 and CDR2: SGHNT and YYREEE (reference sequence). This CDR3 has 16 residues. Unmatched junction bases numbered 10, after V lost 3 bases and J lost 2 bases. As DNA, the CDR3 is TGTGCCAGCAGCTGGTGGGGGAGGGCAGAACAAGAGACCCAGTACTTC. It is translated as CASSWWGRAEQETQYF.